The rows below give T cell receptor beta chains drawn from one sample of a study of blood T cell repertoires in COVID-19. TCRdb's table, derived via immunoSEQ multiplex PCR, lists solely in-frame clones and lacks some. The sample lists around 310,000 clones; 90% were seen once. Sequencing was carried out using peripheral blood. The receptors derive from a woman aged 40 to 49 with COVID-19, enrolled during active disease. The CDR3 runs from the conserved cysteine through the conserved F or W. The D gene is left open where the match is weak. Part of the rows lack a size; the others show once, few, many or a class for expanded clones.

CDR3 protein | CDR3 DNA | J gene | D gene | V gene | clone size
CASSLRGNEQFF | TGTGCCAGCAGTTTAAGGGGGAATGAGCAGTTCTTC | TRBJ2-1 | NA | TRBV12-3/TRBV12-4 | once
CASSLRGEYTEAFF | TGCGCCAGCAGCCTTCGGGGGGAGTACACTGAAGCTTTCTTT | TRBJ1-1 | NA | TRBV4-3 | NA
CASSIVRQGTEKLFF | TGTGCCAGTAGTATAGTACGGCAGGGGACAGAAAAACTGTTTTTT | TRBJ1-4 | NA | TRBV19 | NA
CASSQDEGAGANVLTF | TGCGCCAGCAGCCAAGATGAGGGGGCTGGGGCCAACGTCCTGACTTTC | TRBJ2-6 | NA | TRBV4-3 | NA
CATRRPGQGANTGELFF | TGTGCCACCAGAAGACCGGGACAGGGGGCGAACACCGGGGAGCTGTTTTTT | TRBJ2-2 | TRBD1 | TRBV15 | NA
CAWSPRRRGYTF | TGTGCCTGGAGCCCCAGGCGTCGTGGCTACACCTTC | TRBJ1-2 | NA | TRBV30 | NA
CSVVLLWGDHNEQFF | TGCAGCGTTGTTCTACTGTGGGGGGACCACAATGAGCAGTTCTTC | TRBJ2-1 | NA | TRBV29-1 | NA
CASSFTGGEEKLFF | TGTGCCAGCAGCTTTACAGGGGGCGAGGAAAAACTGTTTTTT | TRBJ1-4 | TRBD1 | TRBV11-2 | NA
CASSPMDRDGYTF | TGTGCCAGCAGCCCTATGGACAGGGATGGCTACACCTTC | TRBJ1-2 | TRBD1 | TRBV4-2 | once
CAWGRGTNEKLFF | TGTGCCTGGGGTAGGGGGACTAATGAAAAACTGTTTTTT | TRBJ1-4 | NA | TRBV30 | NA
CASSPTSGRTYGTDTQYF | TGCGCCAGCAGCCCGACTAGCGGGAGGACCTATGGCACAGATACGCAGTATTTT | TRBJ2-3 | TRBD2 | TRBV5-1 | NA
CASSYSGTSSNQPQHF | TGTGCCAGCAGTTACTCCGGGACAAGTAGCAATCAGCCCCAGCATTTT | TRBJ1-5 | NA | TRBV6-2/TRBV6-3 | NA
CASSPERGIETQYF | TGTGCCAGCAGCCCGGAACGAGGGATAGAGACCCAGTACTTC | TRBJ2-5 | NA | TRBV7-2 | NA
CSVNGGLAGANEQFF | TGCAGCGTTAACGGCGGACTAGCGGGAGCAAATGAGCAGTTCTTC | TRBJ2-1 | TRBD2 | TRBV29-1 | NA
CASSQGGNQPQHF | TGTGCCAGTAGTCAAGGGGGCAATCAGCCCCAGCATTTT | TRBJ1-5 | NA | TRBV19 | NA
CASSLKGLSPLHF | TGTGCCAGCAGCCTTAAGGGGCTTTCACCCCTCCACTTT | TRBJ1-6 | NA | TRBV12-3/TRBV12-4 | NA
CASSPTEGRGFAEAFF | TGTGCCAGCAGCCCGACAGAGGGCAGGGGCTTCGCTGAAGCTTTCTTT | TRBJ1-1 | NA | TRBV5-5 | NA
CASSLKGFYEQYF | TGTGCCAGCAGTTTAAAGGGGTTCTACGAGCAGTACTTC | TRBJ2-7 | NA | TRBV28 | NA
CASSLQGDLDEQYF | TGTGCCAGCAGTTTGCAGGGGGATTTGGACGAGCAGTACTTC | TRBJ2-7 | TRBD1 | TRBV28 | few
CASSPLSGGTDTQYF | TGTGCCAGCTCACCTCTGAGCGGGGGTACAGATACGCAGTATTTT | TRBJ2-3 | TRBD2 | TRBV18 | NA
CASSHLPGQEYEQYF | TGCGCCAGCAGTCACCTCCCGGGACAGGAGTACGAGCAGTACTTC | TRBJ2-7 | TRBD1 | TRBV4-3 | NA
CASSLVMRAGGETQYF | TGTGCCAGCAGCCTCGTAATGCGAGCGGGAGGAGAGACCCAGTACTTC | TRBJ2-5 | TRBD2 | TRBV3-1/TRBV3-2 | NA
CAISGGGGQETQYF | TGTGCCATCAGTGGGGGCGGGGGCCAAGAGACCCAGTACTTC | TRBJ2-5 | TRBD2 | TRBV10-3 | NA
CAIRSGAGDYGYTF | TGTGCCATCAGGTCCGGTGCAGGGGACTATGGCTACACCTTC | TRBJ1-2 | NA | TRBV10-3 | NA
CASSVGLAGAGANVLTF | TGTGCCAGCAGCGTGGGTCTGGCGGGAGCGGGGGCCAACGTCCTGACTTTC | TRBJ2-6 | TRBD2 | TRBV9 | NA
CASSLARDRALEQYF | TGTGCCAGCAGCTTAGCCCGGGACAGGGCTCTCGAGCAGTACTTC | TRBJ2-7 | TRBD1 | TRBV7-6 | NA
CASSYGTTASYEQYF | TGTGCCAGCAGCTACGGGACAACTGCCTCCTACGAGCAGTACTTC | TRBJ2-7 | NA | TRBV5-6 | NA
CATGTKGSYEQYF | TGTGCCACCGGGACAAAAGGCTCCTACGAGCAGTACTTC | TRBJ2-7 | NA | TRBV2 | NA
CASSYSQAYNSPLHF | TGTGCCAGCAGTTACTCACAGGCTTATAATTCACCCCTCCACTTT | TRBJ1-6 | NA | TRBV6-5 | NA
CASSPGLAGNNEQFF | TGTGCCAGTAGTCCGGGACTAGCGGGAAACAATGAGCAGTTCTTC | TRBJ2-1 | TRBD2 | TRBV19 | NA
CASSRRGGSAANEKLFF | TGTGCCAGCAGCCGCCGGGGTGGATCCGCAGCTAATGAAAAACTGTTTTTT | TRBJ1-4 | NA | TRBV7-9 | NA
CASSQDRVLSPYGYTF | TGCGCCAGCAGCCAAGATCGGGTCCTGAGCCCCTATGGCTACACCTTC | TRBJ1-2 | NA | TRBV4-1 | NA
CASSDPYPPDEQFF | TGTGCCAGCAGTGACCCTTATCCGCCGGATGAGCAGTTCTTC | TRBJ2-1 | NA | TRBV6-1 | NA
CASSRTPRTGELFF | TGTGCCAGCAGCCGAACCCCTCGGACCGGGGAGCTGTTTTTT | TRBJ2-2 | NA | TRBV7-3 | NA
CATTTGDSSYNEQFF | TGTGCCACCACTACAGGGGACAGCTCCTACAATGAGCAGTTCTTC | TRBJ2-1 | TRBD1 | TRBV24-1 | NA
CSYMGGGYTQYF | TGCAGCTACATGGGGGGGGGTTATACGCAGTATTTT | TRBJ2-3 | TRBD2 | TRBV29-1 | NA
CASSWGQVATNEKLFF | TGCGCCAGCAGCTGGGGACAGGTTGCAACTAATGAAAAACTGTTTTTT | TRBJ1-4 | TRBD1 | TRBV5-1 | NA
CASGRGDSPLHF | TGTGCCAGCGGGAGGGGAGATTCACCCCTCCACTTT | TRBJ1-6 | NA | TRBV3-1/TRBV3-2 | NA
CAWRYGRSSYEQYF | TGTGCCTGGAGATACGGCCGGAGTAGTTACGAGCAGTACTTC | TRBJ2-7 | NA | TRBV30 | NA
CASSQNRDRAYNEQFF | TGCGCCAGCAGCCAAAACCGGGACAGGGCCTACAATGAGCAGTTCTTC | TRBJ2-1 | TRBD1 | TRBV4-3 | NA
CASSMTVRYEQYF | TGTGCCAGTAGTATGACAGTTAGGTACGAGCAGTACTTC | TRBJ2-7 | NA | TRBV19 | NA
CASSLTGVGNSPLHF | TGTGCCAGCAGCCTTACAGGGGTTGGGAATTCACCCCTCCACTTT | TRBJ1-6 | TRBD1 | TRBV3-1/TRBV3-2 | NA
CASLGRSEKLFF | TGTGCCAGTCTGGGGAGGAGTGAAAAACTGTTTTTT | TRBJ1-4 | NA | TRBV7-9 | NA
CASSLARGPRGYTF | TGTGCCAGCAGCTTAGCGAGGGGGCCGCGGGGCTACACCTTC | TRBJ1-2 | TRBD1 | TRBV7-2 | NA
CASSLAGRGIGYEQYF | TGTGCCAGCAGCTTGGCCGGCAGGGGGATTGGCTACGAGCAGTACTTC | TRBJ2-7 | TRBD1 | TRBV5-5 | NA
CASSLGGLQDTEAFF | TGTGCCAGCAGCTTGGGAGGACTCCAGGACACTGAAGCTTTCTTT | TRBJ1-1 | NA | TRBV5-4 | NA
CASSPTREGFEQYF | TGTGCCAGCAGCCCCACGAGGGAGGGATTCGAGCAGTACTTC | TRBJ2-7 | TRBD2 | TRBV5-4 | few
CASSYGTGNYGYTF | TGTGCCAGCAGTTACGGGACAGGGAACTATGGCTACACCTTC | TRBJ1-2 | TRBD1 | TRBV6-5 | few
CASSPRGAGGSPLHF | TGTGCCAGCAGCCCTAGAGGGGCAGGGGGGTCACCCCTCCACTTT | TRBJ1-6 | TRBD1 | TRBV28 | NA
CASTPIGQGLATGELFF | TGTGCCAGTACCCCGATTGGACAGGGTTTGGCCACCGGGGAGCTGTTTTTT | TRBJ2-2 | TRBD1 | TRBV19 | NA
CASSSQGGRDTQYF | TGCGCCAGCAGCTCACAGGGGGGACGTGATACGCAGTATTTT | TRBJ2-3 | TRBD1 | TRBV5-1 | NA
CASSLTGFLAGEVTDTQYF | TGTGCCAGCAGCTTAACGGGTTTCCTAGCGGGAGAGGTGACAGATACGCAGTATTTT | TRBJ2-3 | TRBD2 | TRBV7-9 | NA
CASSVPRGASVNEQFF | TGCGCCAGCAGCGTACCCCGGGGGGCCTCGGTCAATGAGCAGTTCTTC | TRBJ2-1 | NA | TRBV5-1 | NA
CASSQELAAGSAGYEQYF | TGTGCCAGCAGCCAAGAGCTGGCGGCGGGGTCGGCTGGCTACGAGCAGTACTTC | TRBJ2-7 | NA | TRBV3-1/TRBV3-2 | NA